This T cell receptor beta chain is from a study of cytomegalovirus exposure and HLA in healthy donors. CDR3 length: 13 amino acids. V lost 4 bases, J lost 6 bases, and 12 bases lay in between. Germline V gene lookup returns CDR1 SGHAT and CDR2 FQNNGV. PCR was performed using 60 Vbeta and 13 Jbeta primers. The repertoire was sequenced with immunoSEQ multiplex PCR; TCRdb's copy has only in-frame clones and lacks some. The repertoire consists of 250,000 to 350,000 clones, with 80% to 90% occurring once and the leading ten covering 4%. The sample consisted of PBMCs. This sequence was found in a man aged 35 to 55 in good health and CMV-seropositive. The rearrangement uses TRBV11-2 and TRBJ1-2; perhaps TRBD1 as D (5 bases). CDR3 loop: CASSSLQGDGYTF. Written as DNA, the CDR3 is TGTGCCAGCAGCTCCCTGCAGGGTGATGGCTACACCTTC.